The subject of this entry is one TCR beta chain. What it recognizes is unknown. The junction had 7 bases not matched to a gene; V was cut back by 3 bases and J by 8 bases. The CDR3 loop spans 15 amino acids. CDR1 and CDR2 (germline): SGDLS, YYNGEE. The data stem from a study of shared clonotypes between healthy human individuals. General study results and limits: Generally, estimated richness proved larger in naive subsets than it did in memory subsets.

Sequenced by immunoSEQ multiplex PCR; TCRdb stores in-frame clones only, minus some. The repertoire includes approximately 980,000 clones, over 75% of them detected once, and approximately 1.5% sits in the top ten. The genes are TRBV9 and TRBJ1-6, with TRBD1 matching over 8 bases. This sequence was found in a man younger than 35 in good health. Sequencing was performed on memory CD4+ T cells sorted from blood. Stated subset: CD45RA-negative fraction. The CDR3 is CASSGGTGNYSPLHF. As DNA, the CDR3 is TGTGCCAGCAGCGGGGGGACAGGCAATTATTCACCCCTCCACTTT. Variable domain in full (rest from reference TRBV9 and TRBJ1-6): DSGVTQTPKHLITATGQRVTLRCSPRSGDLSVYWYQQSLDQGLQFLIQYYNGEERAKGNILERFSAQQFPDLHSELNLSSLELGDSALYFCASSGGTGNYSPLHFGNGTRLTVT.